This note documents a single T cell receptor (beta chain) sequence. There is no known antigen for this receptor. It has no much larger one-base neighbor in the sample; base qualities were not kept. The record originates from a study of blood T cell repertoires in COVID-19 (dated by TCRdb to between 2020 and 2021). Background for the entire study: Samples from collaborators originated in the United States, Italy and Spain and spanned both the acute and convalescent phases of COVID-19. The repertoires were released in a freely available public database intended as a resource for research on the immune response to SARS-CoV-2. HLA class I and class II types, where available, came from metadata supplied by the sample provider rather than from assay-based typing. The dataset comprised deeply sampled blood TCRbeta repertoires from subjects exposed to, actively infected with, or recovered from COVID-19. Samples were obtained from the ongoing ImmuneRACE study (first 160 participants) and from 1,254 subjects provided by 6 global collaborators. The sample metadata nearly always contained a de-identified subject ID, COVID-19 status, age in years and sex. The prospective study material was composed of cDNA or gDNA derived from T cells, B-cell-depleted T cells, or PBMCs.

Cut back by 4 bases and 1 base, the V and J ends lie 10 bases apart. From cysteine to phenylalanine, the CDR3 is 15 amino acids long. The CDR3 DNA has 45 bases and is translated from base 1. Based on the germline V gene, the CDR1 and CDR2 sequences are KGHDR and SFDVKD. TCRbeta CDR3 regions were amplified from genomic DNA by means of the immunoSEQ Assay, a bias-controlled multiplex PCR. Under the source paper's analysis protocol: The number of nucleated cells in each sample was estimated from the amplification of reference gene primers within the assay. To quantify the absolute abundance of each unique TCRbeta CDR3 rearrangement, sequence reads were collapsed and filtered. For each sample, productive Simpson clonality was calculated as the square root of Simpson's diversity index across productive rearrangements. As stored in TCRdb, this immuneACCESS dataset retains in-frame rearrangements with V and J assigned. A fraction of the clones does not appear; measured against another copy, unresolved V genes explain less than half of the discrepancy, and the remainder lacks a known reason. V and J calls and clone size are as listed in that table; D and trimming were resolved from the DNA. The sample yields around 130,000 clones; 86% were counted once. In total, the top ten clones hold around 2.3% of the sample.

Enrolling through a virtual design, the prospective study's participants ranged in age from roughly 18 to 100 years and lived across roughly 23 United States geographic areas. To assign participants to cohorts, the prospective study relied on clinical history that participants themselves reported in a screening survey and a study questionnaire. For ImmuneRACE Cohort 3, a participant was defined as recovered based on two consecutive negative NP/OP PCR tests, clearance by a healthcare professional, or resolution of symptoms. Mobile phlebotomists in the prospective study collected whole blood, serum and a nasopharyngeal or oropharyngeal swab from every participant. Additional blood draws and questionnaires over an approximately two-month period could optionally be provided by prospective study participants. Before DNA extraction, prospective study blood samples were shipped either frozen or at room temperature.

The full study reports these points: The quantity of clinical and demographic metadata differed by source and by participant and was supplied without curation.

The TCR originated in a woman in her fifties or sixties who had recovered from COVID-19. The sequenced sample was PBMCs or T cells enriched from blood (not recorded which). The V and J segments used are TRBV24-1 and TRBJ2-4; the D gene is perhaps TRBD1, from 6 matching bases. This receptor has the CDR3 CATSDGQGAKNIQYF. The DNA reads as follows: TGTGCCACCAGTGACGGTCAGGGGGCCAAAAACATTCAGTACTTC.